This TCR beta chain emerged from a study of cytomegalovirus exposure and HLA in healthy donors. Overall study context: The 120 or so validation repertoires and the approximately 700 first-cohort repertoires shared a platform, a later analysis reported. Study results and caveats: Reports described diagnosis of cytomegalovirus status by the classifier as highly specific and sensitive.

To note about this clone: Its antigen is unidentified.

Profiled with immunoSEQ multiplex PCR; TCRdb holds only in-frame clones, not every one. The profile covers tens of thousands of clones, with roughly 96% appearing a single time and 2.4% taken by the ten largest. V shed 6 bases and J 1 base; nucleotides not matched to a gene: 3. The CDR3 has 14 residues. Germline CDR1 and CDR2: MDHEN and SYDVKM. This chain connects TRBV28 to TRBJ2-3, with TRBD1 matching over 8 bases. Material: PBMCs. The receptor was isolated from a man aged 18 to 29 in good health and CMV-seronegative. The CDR3 DNA is TGTGCCAGCAGGGACAGGGTTGGCACAGATACGCAGTATTTT. Translated: CASRDRVGTDTQYF. Complete variable domain (other parts from reference TRBV28 and TRBJ2-3): DVKVTQSSRYLVKRTGEKVFLECVQDMDHENMFWYRQDPGLGLRLIYFSYDVKMKEKGDIPEGYSVSREKKERFSLILESASTNQTSMYLCASRDRVGTDTQYFGPGTRLTVL.